The present T cell receptor beta chain was sequenced within a study of CD8+ T cells in alopecia areata. Study details: Each day, treated patients took oral tofacitinib twice, at 5 to 10 mg per dose. General observations from the study: Affected scalp, especially in alopecia totalis/universalis, had a higher clonality than normal scalp did.

Peripheral blood and lesional scalp punch biopsies came from alopecia areata patients. For this clone: Its antigen is undetermined.

Extracted RNA was reverse transcribed into cDNA, the sequencing template. This table comes from immunoSEQ multiplex PCR, and its TCRdb copy is limited to in-frame clones, with some not included. The sample yields 200,000 to 250,000 clones, around two thirds seen once. Germline CDR1 and CDR2: LNHDA and SQIVND (reference sequence). This CDR3 comprises 13 residues. V was cut by 1 base and J by 5 bases, with 5 bases left in between. V usage is TRBV19 and J usage is TRBJ2-2; D ambiguous. The material sequenced was CD4+ T cells sorted from blood, taken at week 0. This TCR derives from a human donor with alopecia areata. DNA for the CDR3: TGTGCCAGTAGTATAGTCCTGACCGGGGAGCTGTTTTTT. This gives the protein CASSIVLTGELFF.